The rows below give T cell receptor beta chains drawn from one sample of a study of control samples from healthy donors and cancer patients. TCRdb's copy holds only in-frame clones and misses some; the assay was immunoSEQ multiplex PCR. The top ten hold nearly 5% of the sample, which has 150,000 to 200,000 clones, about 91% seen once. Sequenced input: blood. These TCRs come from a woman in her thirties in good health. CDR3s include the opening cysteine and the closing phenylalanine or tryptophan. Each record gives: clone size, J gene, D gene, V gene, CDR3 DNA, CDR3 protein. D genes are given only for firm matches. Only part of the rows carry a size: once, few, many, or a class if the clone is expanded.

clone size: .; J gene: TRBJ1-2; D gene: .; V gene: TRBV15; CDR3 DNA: TGTGCCACCAGCAGAGCGCAGGGAGTTGTGGGCTACACCTTC; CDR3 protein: CATSRAQGVVGYTF
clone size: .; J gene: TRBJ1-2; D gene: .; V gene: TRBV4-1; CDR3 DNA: TGCGCCAGCAGCCAAGTTTCCGACAGATACTATGGCTACACCTTC; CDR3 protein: CASSQVSDRYYGYTF
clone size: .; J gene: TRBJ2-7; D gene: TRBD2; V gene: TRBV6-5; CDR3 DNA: TGTGCCAGCAGCCTTAGCGGGAGGGCCTCCAACGAGCAGTACTTC; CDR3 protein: CASSLSGRASNEQYF
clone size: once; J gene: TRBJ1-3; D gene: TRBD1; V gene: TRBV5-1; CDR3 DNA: TGCGCCAGCAGCCGGGACAGGGGATCGGGAAACACCATATATTTT; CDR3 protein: CASSRDRGSGNTIYF
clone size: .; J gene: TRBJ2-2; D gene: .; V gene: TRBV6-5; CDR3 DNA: TGTGCCAGCAGTTTGTTCCAGGGTTCCGGGGAGCTGTTTTTT; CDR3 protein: CASSLFQGSGELFF
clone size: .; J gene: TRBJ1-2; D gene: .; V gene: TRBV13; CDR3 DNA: TGTGCCAGCAGCTTAGCGGGCAGCTATAACTATGGCTACACCTTC; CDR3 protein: CASSLAGSYNYGYTF
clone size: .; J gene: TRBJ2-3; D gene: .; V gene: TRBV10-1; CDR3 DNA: TGCGCCAGCAGCAAATCCCCGAGGGACGACACAGATACGCAGTATTTT; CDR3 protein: CASSKSPRDDTDTQYF
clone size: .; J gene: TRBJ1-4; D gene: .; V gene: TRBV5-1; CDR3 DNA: TGCGCCAGCAGCTTGGGATTTAGGACGAGACTGTTTTTT; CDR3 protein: CASSLGFRTRLFF
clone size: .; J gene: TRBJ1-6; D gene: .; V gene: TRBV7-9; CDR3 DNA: TGTGCCAGCAGCTTAGGGGTGGAGAGCCCACCCCTCCACTTT; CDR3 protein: CASSLGVESPPLHF
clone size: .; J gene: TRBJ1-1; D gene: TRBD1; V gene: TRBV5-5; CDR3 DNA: TGTGCCAGCAGCATGACAGGGTCGGTTAACACTGAAGCTTTCTTT; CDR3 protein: CASSMTGSVNTEAFF
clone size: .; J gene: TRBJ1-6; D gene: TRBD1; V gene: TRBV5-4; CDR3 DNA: TGTGCCAGCAGGCCGGACAGGAACAATTCACCCCTCCACTTT; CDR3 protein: CASRPDRNNSPLHF
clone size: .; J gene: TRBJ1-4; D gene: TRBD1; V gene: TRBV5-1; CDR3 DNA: TGCGCCAGCAGCTTCGGTAACAGGGGGCTGACTAATGAAAAACTGTTTTTT; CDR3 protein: CASSFGNRGLTNEKLFF
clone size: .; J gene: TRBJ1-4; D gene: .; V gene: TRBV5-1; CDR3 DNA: TGCGCCAGCAGGGAGACGACTACAACTAATGAAAAACTGTTTTTT; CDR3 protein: CASRETTTTNEKLFF
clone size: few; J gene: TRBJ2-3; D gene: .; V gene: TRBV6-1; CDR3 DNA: TGTGCCAGCAGTGAAAGGCCAGGGGGCACAGATACGCAGTATTTT; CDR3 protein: CASSERPGGTDTQYF
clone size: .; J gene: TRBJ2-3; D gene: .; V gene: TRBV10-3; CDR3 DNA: TGTGCCACCCTCGACGGACAGAAAACAGATACGCAGTATTTT; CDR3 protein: CATLDGQKTDTQYF
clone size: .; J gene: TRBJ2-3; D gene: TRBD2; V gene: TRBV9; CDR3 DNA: TGTGCCAGCAGCGTAGGAGTAGGACTAGCGGGGGCCTGGGCAGATACGCAGTATTTT; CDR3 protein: CASSVGVGLAGAWADTQYF
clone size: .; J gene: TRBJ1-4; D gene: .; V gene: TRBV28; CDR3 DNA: TGTGCCAGCAGTTTAGACCAGGGAGGGGAAAAACTGTTTTTT; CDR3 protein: CASSLDQGGEKLFF
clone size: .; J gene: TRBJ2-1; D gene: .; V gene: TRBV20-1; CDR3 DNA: TGCAGTGCTAGTTTGCGGGGGACAGGAGGCAATGAGCAGTTCTTC; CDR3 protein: CSASLRGTGGNEQFF
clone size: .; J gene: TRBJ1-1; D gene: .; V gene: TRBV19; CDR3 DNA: TGTGCCAGTAGAGCCCCGGGGGGTTTCGGTTTTGACACTGAAGCTTTCTTT; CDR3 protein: CASRAPGGFGFDTEAFF
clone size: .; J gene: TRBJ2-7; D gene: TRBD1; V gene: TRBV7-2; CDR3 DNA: TGTGCCAGCAGCTTAGACAGGGGAAGGTACGAGCAGTACTTC; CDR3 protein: CASSLDRGRYEQYF
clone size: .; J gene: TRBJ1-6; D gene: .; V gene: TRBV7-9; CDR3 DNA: TGTGCCAGCAGCACGAACACGCGCGGAGATTCACCCCTCCACTTT; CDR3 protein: CASSTNTRGDSPLHF
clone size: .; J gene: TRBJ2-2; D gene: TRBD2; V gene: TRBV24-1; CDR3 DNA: TGTGCCACCAGTGATCCCCTAACTAATTTAGCGGGAGCTTCCGGGGAGCTGTTTTTT; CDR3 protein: CATSDPLTNLAGASGELFF
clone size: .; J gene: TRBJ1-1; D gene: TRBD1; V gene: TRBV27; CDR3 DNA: TGTGCCAGCAGTCTCCGGACAGGTAGGAACACTGAAGCTTTCTTT; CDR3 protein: CASSLRTGRNTEAFF
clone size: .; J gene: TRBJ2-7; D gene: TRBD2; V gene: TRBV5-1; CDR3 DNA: TGCGCCAGCAGCCCGGGGACTAGCGGGTACGAGCAGTACTTC; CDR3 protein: CASSPGTSGYEQYF
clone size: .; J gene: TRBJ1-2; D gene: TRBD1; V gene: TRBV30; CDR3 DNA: TGTGCCTGGTCCACAGGGGTAAACTATGGCTACACCTTC; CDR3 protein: CAWSTGVNYGYTF
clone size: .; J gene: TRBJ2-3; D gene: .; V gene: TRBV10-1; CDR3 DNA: TGCGCCAGCAGTGAAAACGTTGGAGATACGCAGTATTTT; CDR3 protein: CASSENVGDTQYF
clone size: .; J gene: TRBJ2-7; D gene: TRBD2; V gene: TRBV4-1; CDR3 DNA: TGCGCCAGCAGTCCAATCGGACTAGCCTACGAGCAGTACTTC; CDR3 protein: CASSPIGLAYEQYF
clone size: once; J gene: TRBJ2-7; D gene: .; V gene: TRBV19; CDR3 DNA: TGTGCCAGTAGTATGGGTAGTGGGAACGAGCAGTACTTC; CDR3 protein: CASSMGSGNEQYF
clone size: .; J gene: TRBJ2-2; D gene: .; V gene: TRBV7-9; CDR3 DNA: TGTGCCAGCAGCTCCCTGGCCGGGTCCAACACCGGGGAGCTGTTTTTT; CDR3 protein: CASSSLAGSNTGELFF